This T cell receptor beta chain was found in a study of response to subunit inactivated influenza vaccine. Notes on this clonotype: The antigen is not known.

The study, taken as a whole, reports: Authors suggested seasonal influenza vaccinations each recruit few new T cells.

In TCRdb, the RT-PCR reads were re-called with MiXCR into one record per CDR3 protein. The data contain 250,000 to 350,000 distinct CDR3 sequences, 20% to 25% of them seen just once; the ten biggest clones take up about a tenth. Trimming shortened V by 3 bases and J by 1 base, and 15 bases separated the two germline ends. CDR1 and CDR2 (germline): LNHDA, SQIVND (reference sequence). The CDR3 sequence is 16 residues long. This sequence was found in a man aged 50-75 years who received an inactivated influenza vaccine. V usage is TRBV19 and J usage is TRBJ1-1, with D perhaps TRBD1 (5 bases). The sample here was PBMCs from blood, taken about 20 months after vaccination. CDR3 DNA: TGTGCCAGTAGTATGGGACCTATCCGGGGGAACACTGAAGCTTTCTTT. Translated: CASSMGPIRGNTEAFF.